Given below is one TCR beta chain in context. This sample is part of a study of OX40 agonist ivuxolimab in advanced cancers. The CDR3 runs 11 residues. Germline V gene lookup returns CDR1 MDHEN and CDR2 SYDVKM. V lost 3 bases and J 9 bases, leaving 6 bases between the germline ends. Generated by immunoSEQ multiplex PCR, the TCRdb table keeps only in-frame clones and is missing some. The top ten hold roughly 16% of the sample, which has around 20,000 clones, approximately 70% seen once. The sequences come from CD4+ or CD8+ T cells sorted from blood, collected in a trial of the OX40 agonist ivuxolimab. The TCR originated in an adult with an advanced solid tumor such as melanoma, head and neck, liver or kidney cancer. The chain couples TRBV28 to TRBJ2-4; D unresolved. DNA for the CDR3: TGTGCCAGCAGTTTTGCGGCCATTCAGTACTTC. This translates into CASSFAAIQYF.